Sequencing of this T cell receptor (beta chain) was carried out in a study of regulatory T cells in long-lasting Graves disease. V lost 4 bases, J lost 3 bases, and 8 bases stayed unmatched. This CDR3 has 16 residues. Germline CDR1 is LGHDT and CDR2 is YNNKEL (reference sequence). Described time point: persistent/refractory GD, antithyroid drugs over 5 years with positive TRAb. PBMC RNA served as the TCR library source. Overall study results and limits: Blood alone, not thyroid tissue, was studied.

In building TCR beta libraries, iRepertoire HTBI primers were used together with Arm-PCR of CDR3 regions. Each CDR3 protein gets one entry after TCRdb re-called the multiplex PCR reads with MiXCR. The table shows about 400,000 distinct CDR3 sequences, with less than 25% occurring only once. This clonotype showed up many times. Its antigen is still unknown. The receptor comes from a female donor with Graves disease. The chain couples TRBV3-1 to TRBJ1-1; the match to TRBD1 covers 10 bases. The source was peripheral blood mononuclear cells (PBMCs), collected when the disease was refractory, from a patient treated with antithyroid drugs. Here the CDR3 DNA reads TGTGCCAGCAGCCCATCCCAGACAGGGGGCTACACTGAAGCTTTCTTT. The encoded protein is CASSPSQTGGYTEAFF.